This passage covers 2 T cell receptor beta chains from one sample sequenced in a study of blood T cell repertoires in COVID-19. Assay used: immunoSEQ multiplex PCR; TCRdb lists only in-frame clones, some missing. The sample consists of 250,000 to 300,000 clones, about 80% of them appearing once. Source material: PBMCs or T cells enriched from blood (not recorded which). These receptor sequences come from a man under 40 with acute COVID-19.

V gene TRBV18 combines with J gene TRBJ1-1; no clear D gene. Between the trimmed V and J ends, which lost 4 bases and 1 base, there was a span of 13 bases. Germline V CDR1 and CDR2: KGHSH, LQKENI. The CDR3 sequence is 15 residues long. The CDR3 bases are TGTGCCAGCTCACTTTCGAGGCCGGGGAACACTGAAGCTTTCTTT. It codes for CASSLSRPGNTEAFF.

The genes are TRBV5-1 and TRBJ2-2, with a weak D call TRBD2 (5 bases). Germline CDR1 SGHRS, CDR2 YFSETQ. The CDR3 extends over 14 amino acids. The V gene lost 0 bases and the J gene lost 6 bases, with 9 bases spanning the gap. CDR3: CASSLAGVSGELFF. The CDR3 nucleotides read TGCGCCAGCAGCTTGGCCGGGGTTTCCGGGGAGCTGTTTTTT.